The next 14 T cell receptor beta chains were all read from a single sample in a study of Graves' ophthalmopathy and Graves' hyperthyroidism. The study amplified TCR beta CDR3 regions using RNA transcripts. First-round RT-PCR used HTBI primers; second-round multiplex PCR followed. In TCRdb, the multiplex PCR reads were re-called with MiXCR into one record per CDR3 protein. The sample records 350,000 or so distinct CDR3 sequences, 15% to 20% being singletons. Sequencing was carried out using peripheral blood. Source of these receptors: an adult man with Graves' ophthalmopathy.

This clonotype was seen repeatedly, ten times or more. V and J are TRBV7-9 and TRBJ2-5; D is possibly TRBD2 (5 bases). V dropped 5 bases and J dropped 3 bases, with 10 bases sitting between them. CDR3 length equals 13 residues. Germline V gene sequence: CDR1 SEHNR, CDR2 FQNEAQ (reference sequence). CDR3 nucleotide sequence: TGTGCCAGCAGCCCCGACGGGAAAGAGACCCAGTACTTC. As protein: CASSPDGKETQYF.

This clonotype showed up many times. CDR3: CASSPGGQLHEQYF. DNA of the CDR3: TGTGCCAGCAGCCCTGGGGGCCAGCTCCACGAGCAGTACTTC. This chain uses TRBV27 with TRBJ2-7, with D maybe TRBD1 (6 bases). Germline V CDR1 and CDR2: MNHEY, SMNVEV (reference sequence). The CDR3 contains 14 residues. Trimming pared 6 bases from V and 5 bases from J, leaving 17 bases between.

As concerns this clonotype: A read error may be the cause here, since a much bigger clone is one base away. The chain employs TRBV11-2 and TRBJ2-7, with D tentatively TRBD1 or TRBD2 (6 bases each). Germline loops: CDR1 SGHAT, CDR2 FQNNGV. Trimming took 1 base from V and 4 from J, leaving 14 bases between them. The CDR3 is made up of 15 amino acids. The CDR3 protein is CASSLGSGARYEQYF. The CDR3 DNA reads TGTGCCAGCAGCTTAGGGTCGGGGGCCCGGTACGAGCAGTACTTC.

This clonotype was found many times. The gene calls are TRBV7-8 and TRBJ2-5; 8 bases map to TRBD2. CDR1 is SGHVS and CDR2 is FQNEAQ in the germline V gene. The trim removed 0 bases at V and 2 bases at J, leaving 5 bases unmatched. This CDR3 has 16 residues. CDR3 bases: TGTGCCAGCAGCTTAGCGTTTGCTAGCGGGCAAGAGACCCAGTACTTC. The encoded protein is CASSLAFASGQETQYF. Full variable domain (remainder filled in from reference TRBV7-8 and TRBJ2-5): GAGVSQSPRYKVAKRGQDVALRCDPISGHVSLFWYQQALGQGPEFLTYFQNEAQLDKSGLPSDRFFAERPEGSVSTLKIQRTQQEDSAVYLCASSLAFASGQETQYFGPGTRLLVL.

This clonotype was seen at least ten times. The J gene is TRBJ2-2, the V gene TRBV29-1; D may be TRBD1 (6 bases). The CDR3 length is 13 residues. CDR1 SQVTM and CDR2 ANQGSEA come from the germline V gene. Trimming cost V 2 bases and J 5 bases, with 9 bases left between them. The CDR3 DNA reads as TGCAGCGTTGAATGGGGGCCGACCGGGGAGCTGTTTTTT. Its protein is CSVEWGPTGELFF.

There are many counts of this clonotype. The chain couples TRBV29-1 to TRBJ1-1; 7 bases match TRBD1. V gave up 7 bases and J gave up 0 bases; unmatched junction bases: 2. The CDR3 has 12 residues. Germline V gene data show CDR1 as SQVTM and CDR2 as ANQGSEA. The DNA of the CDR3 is TGCAGCGCTGGGACAGTGAACACTGAAGCTTTCTTT. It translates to CSAGTVNTEAFF. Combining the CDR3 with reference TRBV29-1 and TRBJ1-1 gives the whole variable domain SAVISQKPSRDICQRGTSLTIQCQVDSQVTMMFWYRQQPGQSLTLIATANQGSEATYESGFVIDKFPISRPNLTFSTLTVSNMSPEDSSIYLCSAGTVNTEAFFGQGTRLTVV.

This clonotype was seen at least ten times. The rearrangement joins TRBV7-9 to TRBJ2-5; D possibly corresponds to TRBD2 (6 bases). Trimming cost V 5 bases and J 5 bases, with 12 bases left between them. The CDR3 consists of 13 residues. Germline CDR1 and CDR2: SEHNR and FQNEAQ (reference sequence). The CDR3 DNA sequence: TGTGCCAGCAGCCGGTCGGGGGTGGAGACCCAGTACTTC. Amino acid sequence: CASSRSGVETQYF.

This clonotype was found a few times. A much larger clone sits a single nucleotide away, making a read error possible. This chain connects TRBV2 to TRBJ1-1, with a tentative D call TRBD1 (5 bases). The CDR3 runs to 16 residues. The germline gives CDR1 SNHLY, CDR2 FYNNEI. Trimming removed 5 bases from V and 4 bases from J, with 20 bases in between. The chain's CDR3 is CASSPYSRGWGTEAFF. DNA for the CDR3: TGTGCCAGCAGTCCGTACTCCCGGGGGTGGGGCACTGAAGCTTTCTTT.

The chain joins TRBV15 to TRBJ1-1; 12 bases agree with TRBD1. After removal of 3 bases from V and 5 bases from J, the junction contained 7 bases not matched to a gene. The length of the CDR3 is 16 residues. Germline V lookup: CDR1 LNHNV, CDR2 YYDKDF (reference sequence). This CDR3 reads CATSSDRDRGLTEAFF. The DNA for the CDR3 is TGTGCCACCAGCAGTGACCGGGACAGGGGGCTGACTGAAGCTTTCTTT. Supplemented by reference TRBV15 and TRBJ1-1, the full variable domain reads DAMVIQNPRYQVTQFGKPVTLSCSQTLNHNVMYWYQQKSSQAPKLLFHYYDKDFNNEADTPDNFQSRRPNTSFCFLDIRSPGLGDTAMYLCATSSDRDRGLTEAFFGQGTRLTVV.

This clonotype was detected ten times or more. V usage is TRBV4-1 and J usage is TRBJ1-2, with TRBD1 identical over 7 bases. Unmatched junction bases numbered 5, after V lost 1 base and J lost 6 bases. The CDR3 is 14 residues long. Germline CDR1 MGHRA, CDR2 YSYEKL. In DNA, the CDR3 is TGCGCCAGCAGCCAAGTAGTAGGGGGCCATGGCTACACCTTC. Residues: CASSQVVGGHGYTF.

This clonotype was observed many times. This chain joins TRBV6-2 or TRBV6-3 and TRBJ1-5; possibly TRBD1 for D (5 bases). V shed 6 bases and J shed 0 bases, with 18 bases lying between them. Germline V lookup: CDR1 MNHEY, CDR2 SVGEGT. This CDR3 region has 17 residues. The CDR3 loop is CASRPGTPIGSNQPQHF. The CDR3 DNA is TGTGCCAGCAGACCCGGGACTCCAATCGGTAGCAATCAGCCCCAGCATTTT.

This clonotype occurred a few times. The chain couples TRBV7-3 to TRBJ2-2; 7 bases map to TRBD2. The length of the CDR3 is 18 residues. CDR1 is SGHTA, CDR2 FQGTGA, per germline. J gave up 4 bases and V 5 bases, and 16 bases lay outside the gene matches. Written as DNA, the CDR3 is TGTGCCAGCAGCCCCCTGAGAGGGAGGGCCTGGAGCACCGGGGAGCTGTTTTTT. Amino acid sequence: CASSPLRGRAWSTGELFF.

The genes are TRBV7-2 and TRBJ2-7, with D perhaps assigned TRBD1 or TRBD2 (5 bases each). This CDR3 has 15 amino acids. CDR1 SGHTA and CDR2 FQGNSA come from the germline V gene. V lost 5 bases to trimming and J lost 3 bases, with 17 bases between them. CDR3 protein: CASSPSGTESYEQYF. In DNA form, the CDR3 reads TGTGCCAGCAGCCCCTCCGGGACGGAGAGCTACGAGCAGTACTTC.

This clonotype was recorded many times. The CDR3 sequence: CASATSGSYEQYF. CDR3 DNA sequence: TGTGCCAGCGCTACTAGCGGGAGCTACGAGCAGTACTTC. This sequence joins TRBV7-6 and TRBJ2-7; 11 nucleotides match TRBD2. After removal of 8 bases from V and 3 bases from J, the junction contained 3 bases not matched to a gene. The CDR3 length is 13 residues. Germline CDR1 SGHVS, CDR2 FNYEAQ.